The T cell receptor (beta chain) under discussion was sequenced for a study of cytomegalovirus exposure and HLA in healthy donors. General study points: Later on, an analysis tied 15,000 or so TCR beta sequences to HLA alleles at 0.05 false discovery rate. Near-uniform donor sequencing depth was presumed by presence/absence analyses.

A multiplex PCR was run with 60 Vbeta primers and 13 Jbeta primers. Profiled with immunoSEQ multiplex PCR; TCRdb holds only in-frame clones, not every one. The sample gives under 130,000 clones, almost 80% of which show up once; approximately 3.8% is in the top ten. About this clone itself: Its antigen is undetermined.

This CDR3 is built from 13 residues. The germline V gene has CDR1 MNHEY and CDR2 SMNVEV (reference sequence). The junction had 12 bases not matched to a gene; V was cut back by 5 bases and J by 13 bases. Regarding donors, all were healthy bone marrow donors. The chain links TRBV27 to TRBJ2-5; 8 positions match TRBD1. The sequence derives from a man aged 45-65 years in good health and CMV-seropositive. Sequenced sample: PBMCs. Written as DNA, the CDR3 is TGTGCCAGCAGTCCCACAAGGGACAGGCGTATGTACTTC. Translation gives CASSPTRDRRMYF.